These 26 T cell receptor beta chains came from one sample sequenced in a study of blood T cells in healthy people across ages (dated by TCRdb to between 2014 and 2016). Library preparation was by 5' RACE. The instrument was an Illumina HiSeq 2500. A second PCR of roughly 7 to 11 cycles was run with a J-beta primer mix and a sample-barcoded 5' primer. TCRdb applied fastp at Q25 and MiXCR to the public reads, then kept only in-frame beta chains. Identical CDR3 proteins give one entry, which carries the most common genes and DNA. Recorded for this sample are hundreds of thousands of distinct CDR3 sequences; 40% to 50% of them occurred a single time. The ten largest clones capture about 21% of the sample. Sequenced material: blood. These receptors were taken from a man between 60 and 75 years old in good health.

This CDR3 is CASSLVAGSNEKLFF. In nucleotides, the CDR3 is TGTGCCAGCAGCTTAGTCGCCGGTTCTAATGAAAAACTGTTTTTT. V gene TRBV7-2 combines with J gene TRBJ1-4, with D uncertain. CDR1 is SGHTA, CDR2 FQGNSA, per germline. The CDR3 totals 15 residues. The V end lost 1 base, the J end lost 3 bases, and 9 bases lay between the germline ends.

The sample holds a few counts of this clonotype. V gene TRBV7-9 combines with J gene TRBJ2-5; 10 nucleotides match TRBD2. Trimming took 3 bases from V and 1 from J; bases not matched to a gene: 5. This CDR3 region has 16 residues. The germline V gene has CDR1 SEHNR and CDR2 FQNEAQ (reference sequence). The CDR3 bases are TGTGCCAGCAGCTTCGAAGCGGGGGGGATCCAAGAGACCCAGTACTTC. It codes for CASSFEAGGIQETQYF.

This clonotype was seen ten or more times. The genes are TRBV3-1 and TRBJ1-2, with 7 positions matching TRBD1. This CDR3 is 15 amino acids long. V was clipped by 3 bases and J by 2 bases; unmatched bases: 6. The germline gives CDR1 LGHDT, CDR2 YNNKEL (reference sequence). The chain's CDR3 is CASSQTQGGNYGYTF. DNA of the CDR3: TGTGCCAGCAGCCAGACCCAAGGGGGCAACTATGGCTACACCTTC.

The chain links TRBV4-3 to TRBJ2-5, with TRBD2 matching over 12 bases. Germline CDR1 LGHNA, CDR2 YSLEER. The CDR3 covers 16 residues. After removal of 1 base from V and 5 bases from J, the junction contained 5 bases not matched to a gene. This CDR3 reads CASSQGELAGGETQYF. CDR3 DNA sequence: TGCGCCAGCAGCCAAGGGGAGCTAGCGGGGGGGGAGACCCAGTACTTC.

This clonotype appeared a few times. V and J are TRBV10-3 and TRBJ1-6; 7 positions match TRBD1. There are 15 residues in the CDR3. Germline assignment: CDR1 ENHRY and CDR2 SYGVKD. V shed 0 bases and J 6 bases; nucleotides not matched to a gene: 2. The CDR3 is CAISESRDSNSPLHF. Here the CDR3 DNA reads TGTGCCATCAGTGAGTCCCGGGACAGTAATTCACCCCTCCACTTT.

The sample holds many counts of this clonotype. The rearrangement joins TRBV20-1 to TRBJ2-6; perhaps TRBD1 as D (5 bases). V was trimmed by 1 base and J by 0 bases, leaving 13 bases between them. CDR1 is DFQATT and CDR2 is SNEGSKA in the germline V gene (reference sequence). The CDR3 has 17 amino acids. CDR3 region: CSARAGWQGSGANVLTF. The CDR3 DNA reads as TGCAGTGCTAGAGCTGGATGGCAGGGCTCTGGGGCCAACGTCCTGACTTTC.

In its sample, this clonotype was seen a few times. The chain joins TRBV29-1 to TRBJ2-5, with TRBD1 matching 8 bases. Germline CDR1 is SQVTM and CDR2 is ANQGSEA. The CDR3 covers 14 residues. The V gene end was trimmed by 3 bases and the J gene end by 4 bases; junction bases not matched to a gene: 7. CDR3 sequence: CSVDGTGRPETQYF. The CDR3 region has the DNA TGCAGCGTTGACGGGACAGGAAGGCCAGAGACCCAGTACTTC. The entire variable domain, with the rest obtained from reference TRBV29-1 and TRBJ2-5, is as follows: SAVISQKPSRDICQRGTSLTIQCQVDSQVTMMFWYRQQPGQSLTLIATANQGSEATYESGFVIDKFPISRPNLTFSTLTVSNMSPEDSSIYLCSVDGTGRPETQYFGPGTRLLVL.

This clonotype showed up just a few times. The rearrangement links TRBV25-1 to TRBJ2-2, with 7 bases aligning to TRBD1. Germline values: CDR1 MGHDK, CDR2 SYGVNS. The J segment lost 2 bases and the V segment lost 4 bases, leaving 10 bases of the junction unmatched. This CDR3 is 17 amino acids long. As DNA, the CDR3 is TGTGCCAGCAGTGGTAATTGGGGACAGAAAAACACCGGGGAGCTGTTTTTT. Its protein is CASSGNWGQKNTGELFF. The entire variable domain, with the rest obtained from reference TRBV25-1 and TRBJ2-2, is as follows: EADIYQTPRYLVIGTGKKITLECSQTMGHDKMYWYQQDPGMELHLIHYSYGVNSTEKGDLSSESTVSRIRTEHFPLTLESARPSHTSQYLCASSGNWGQKNTGELFFGEGSRLTVL.

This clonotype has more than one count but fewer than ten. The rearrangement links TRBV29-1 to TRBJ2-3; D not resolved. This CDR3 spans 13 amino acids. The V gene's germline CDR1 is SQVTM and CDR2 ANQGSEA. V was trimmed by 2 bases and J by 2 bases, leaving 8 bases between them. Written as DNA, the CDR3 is TGCAGCGTTGAAAAGCCCCCCACAGATACGCAGTATTTT. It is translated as CSVEKPPTDTQYF.

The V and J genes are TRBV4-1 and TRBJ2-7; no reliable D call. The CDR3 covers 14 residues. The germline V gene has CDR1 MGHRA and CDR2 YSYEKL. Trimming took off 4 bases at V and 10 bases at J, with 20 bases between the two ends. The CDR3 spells CASSRESVGEAQYF. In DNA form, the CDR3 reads TGCGCCAGCAGCCGAGAGTCGGTTGGAGAGGCCCAGTACTTC.

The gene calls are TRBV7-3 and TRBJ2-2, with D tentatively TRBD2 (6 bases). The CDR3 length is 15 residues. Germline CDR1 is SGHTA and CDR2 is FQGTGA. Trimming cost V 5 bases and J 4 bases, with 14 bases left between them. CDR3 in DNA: TGTGCCAGCAGCCTCCACCTCGGGGGCACCGGGGAGCTGTTTTTT. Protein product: CASSLHLGGTGELFF.

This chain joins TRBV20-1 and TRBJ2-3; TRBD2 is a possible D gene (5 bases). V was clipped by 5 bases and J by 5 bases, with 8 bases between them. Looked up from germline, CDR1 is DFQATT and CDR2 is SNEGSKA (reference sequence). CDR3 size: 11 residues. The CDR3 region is CSAPAGDTQYF. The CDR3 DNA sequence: TGCAGTGCTCCGGCGGGAGATACGCAGTATTTT.

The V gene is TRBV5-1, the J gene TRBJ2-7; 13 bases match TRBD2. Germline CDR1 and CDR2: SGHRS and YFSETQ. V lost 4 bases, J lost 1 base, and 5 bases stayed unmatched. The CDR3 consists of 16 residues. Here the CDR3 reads CASSPWTSGGSYEQYF. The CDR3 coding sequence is TGCGCCAGCAGCCCCTGGACTAGCGGGGGTTCCTACGAGCAGTACTTC.

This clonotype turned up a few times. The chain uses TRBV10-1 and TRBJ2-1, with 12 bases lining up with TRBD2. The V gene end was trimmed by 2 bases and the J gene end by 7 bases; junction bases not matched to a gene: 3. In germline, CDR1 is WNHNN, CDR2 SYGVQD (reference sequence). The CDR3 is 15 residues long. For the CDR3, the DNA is TGCGCCAGCAGTGAGACTAGCGGGGGGTCTAATGAGCAGTTCTTC. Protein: CASSETSGGSNEQFF.

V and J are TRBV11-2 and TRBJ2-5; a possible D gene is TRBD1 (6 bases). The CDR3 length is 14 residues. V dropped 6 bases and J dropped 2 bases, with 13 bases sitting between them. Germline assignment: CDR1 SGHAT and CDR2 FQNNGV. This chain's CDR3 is CASRAIRGQETQYF. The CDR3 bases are TGTGCCAGCAGGGCAATAAGGGGGCAAGAGACCCAGTACTTC. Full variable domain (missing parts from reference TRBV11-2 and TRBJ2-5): EAGVAQSPRYKIIEKRQSVAFWCNPISGHATLYWYQQILGQGPKLLIQFQNNGVVDDSQLPKDRFSAERLKGVDSTLKIQPAKLEDSAVYLCASRAIRGQETQYFGPGTRLLVL.

The CDR3 nucleotides are TGTGCCAGCAGCCTGCGGCCTTCAGCTAACTATGGCTACACCTTC. This gives the protein CASSLRPSANYGYTF. The chain combines TRBV3-1 with TRBJ1-2; D gene unclear. CDR3 size: 15 residues. With 4 bases removed from V and 0 bases from J, the gap between germline ends came to 12 bases. CDR1 and CDR2 (germline): LGHDT, YNNKEL (reference sequence).

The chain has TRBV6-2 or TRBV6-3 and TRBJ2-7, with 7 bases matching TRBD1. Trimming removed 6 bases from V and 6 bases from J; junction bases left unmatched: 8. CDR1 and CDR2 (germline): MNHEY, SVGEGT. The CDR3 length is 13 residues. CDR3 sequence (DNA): TGTGCCAGCAGCGGGACAGTTTTGAGCGAGCAGTACTTC. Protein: CASSGTVLSEQYF.

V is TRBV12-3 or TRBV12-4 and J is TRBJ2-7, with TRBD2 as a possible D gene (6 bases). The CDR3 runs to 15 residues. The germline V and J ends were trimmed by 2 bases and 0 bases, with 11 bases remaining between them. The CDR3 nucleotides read TGTGCCAGCAGTTTATATTTGCGGGGCTCCTACGAGCAGTACTTC. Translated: CASSLYLRGSYEQYF.

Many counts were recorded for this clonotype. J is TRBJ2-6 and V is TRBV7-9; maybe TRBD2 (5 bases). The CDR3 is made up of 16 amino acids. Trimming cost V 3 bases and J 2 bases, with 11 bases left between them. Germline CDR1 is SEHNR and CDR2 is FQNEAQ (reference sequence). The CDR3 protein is CASSFGDSPGANVLTF. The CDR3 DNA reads TGTGCCAGCAGCTTCGGGGATTCACCTGGGGCCAACGTCCTGACTTTC.

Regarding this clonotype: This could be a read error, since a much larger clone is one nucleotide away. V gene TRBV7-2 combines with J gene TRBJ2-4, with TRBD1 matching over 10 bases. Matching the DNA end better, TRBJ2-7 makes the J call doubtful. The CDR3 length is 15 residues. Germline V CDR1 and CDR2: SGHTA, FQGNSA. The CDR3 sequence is CASRYAGTGVYEQYF. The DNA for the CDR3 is TGTGCCAGCAGGTACGCCGGGACAGGGGTCTACGAGCAGTACTTC.

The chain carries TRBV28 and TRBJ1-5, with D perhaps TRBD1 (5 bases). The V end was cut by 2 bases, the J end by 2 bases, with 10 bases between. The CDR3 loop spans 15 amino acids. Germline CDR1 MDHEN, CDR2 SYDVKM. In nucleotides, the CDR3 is TGTGCCAGCAGTTTAGGGGGGGGAGGCAATCAGCCCCAGCATTTT. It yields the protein CASSLGGGGNQPQHF.

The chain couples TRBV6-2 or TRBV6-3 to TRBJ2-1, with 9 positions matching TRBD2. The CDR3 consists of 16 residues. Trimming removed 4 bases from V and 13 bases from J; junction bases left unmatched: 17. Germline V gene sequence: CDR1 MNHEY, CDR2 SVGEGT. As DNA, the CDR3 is TGTGCCAGCAGTTTCCTAGCGGGGAGGACTAAAGAGACCCAGTTCTTC. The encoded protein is CASSFLAGRTKETQFF.

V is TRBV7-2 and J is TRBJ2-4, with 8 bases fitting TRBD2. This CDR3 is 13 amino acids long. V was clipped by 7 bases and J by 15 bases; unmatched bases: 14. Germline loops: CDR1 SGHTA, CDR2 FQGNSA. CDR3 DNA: TGTGCCAGCAACTCCTCGGGGGGGCAGTTTCCGTACTTC. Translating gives CASNSSGGQFPYF.

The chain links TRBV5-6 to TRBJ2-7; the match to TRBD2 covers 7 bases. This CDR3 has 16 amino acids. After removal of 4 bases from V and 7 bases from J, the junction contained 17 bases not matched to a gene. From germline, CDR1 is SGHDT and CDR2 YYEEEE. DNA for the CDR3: TGTGCCAGCAGCCCCGGAGCGGGACGGACCAACAATGAGCAGTACTTC. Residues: CASSPGAGRTNNEQYF.

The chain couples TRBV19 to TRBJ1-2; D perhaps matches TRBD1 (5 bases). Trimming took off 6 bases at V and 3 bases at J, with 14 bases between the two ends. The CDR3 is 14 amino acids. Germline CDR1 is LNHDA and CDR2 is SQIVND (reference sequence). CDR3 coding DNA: TGTGCCAGTAGGTCAGGGATATATGACTATGGCTACACCTTC. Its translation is CASRSGIYDYGYTF.

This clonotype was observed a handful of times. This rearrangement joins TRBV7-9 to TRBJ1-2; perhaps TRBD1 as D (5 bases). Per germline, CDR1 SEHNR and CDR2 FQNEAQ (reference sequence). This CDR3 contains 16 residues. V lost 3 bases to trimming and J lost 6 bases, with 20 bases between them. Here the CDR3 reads CASSLEYTRGVDGYTF. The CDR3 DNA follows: TGTGCCAGCAGCTTGGAATATACTAGGGGCGTTGATGGCTACACCTTC.